Included here is one T cell receptor beta chain sequence, with context. These data are taken from a study of T cell changes during pregnancy in multiple sclerosis. Some clones are missing from TCRdb's copy, which holds only in-frame ones; the method was immunoSEQ multiplex PCR. This sample has around 61,000 clones; 85% to 90% occur once, and the top ten carry approximately 1%. The V end lost 3 bases, the J end lost 0 bases, and 5 bases lay between the germline ends. The CDR3 loop spans 13 amino acids. Per the germline V gene, CDR1 is PRHDT and CDR2 is FYEKMQ (reference sequence). Sequencing used peripheral blood, obtained in the first trimester of pregnancy. The J gene is TRBJ1-1, the V gene TRBV13; D gene uncertain. This receptor was identified in a female donor in good health, enrolled as a control in a pregnancy study. DNA for the CDR3: TGTGCCAGCAGCTTGGGAGTGAACACTGAAGCTTTCTTT. It codes for CASSLGVNTEAFF.